This is a list of T cell receptor beta chains from one sample in a study of graft-versus-host responses after intestinal transplantation. Only in-frame clones appear in the TCRdb table, and some are missing; sequencing was by immunoSEQ multiplex PCR. This sample has fewer than 10,000 clones; approximately 64% occur once, and the top ten carry around a tenth. Sequences were derived from ileum tissue, sampled approximately 450 days after transplant. The receptors originated from a human patient who received an intestinal transplant, so some T cells may come from the graft donor. Each CDR3 is given with its conserved first and last residue. A D gene is named only where the DNA matches it firmly. Size values are once, few and many counts, or a class for expanded clones, and some rows have none.

V	D	size	J	CDR3	DNA
TRBV7-9	TRBD2	-	TRBJ2-1	CASRVSGGPYNEQFF	TGTGCCAGCAGGGTTAGCGGGGGGCCTTACAATGAGCAGTTCTTC
TRBV5-5	TRBD2	-	TRBJ2-5	CASSQVLAGGLETQYF	TGTGCCAGCAGCCAGGTCCTAGCGGGGGGGCTCGAGACCCAGTACTTC
TRBV6-1	-	-	TRBJ2-7	CASGPGLSSYEQYF	TGTGCCAGCGGACCGGGACTGAGCTCCTACGAGCAGTACTTC
TRBV15	TRBD1	few	TRBJ2-5	CATSRDQGVFGETQYF	TGTGCCACCAGCAGAGATCAGGGGGTATTTGGGGAGACCCAGTACTTC
TRBV19	-	-	TRBJ1-5	CASSIGDDQPQHF	TGTGCCAGTAGTATCGGGGATGATCAGCCCCAGCATTTT
TRBV7-9	TRBD2	-	TRBJ2-4	CASSSGLAGIDIQYF	TGTGCCAGCAGTTCTGGACTAGCGGGGATAGACATTCAGTACTTC
TRBV13	-	-	TRBJ2-3	CASSVQGTRTDTQYF	TGTGCCAGCAGCGTACAGGGTACACGCACAGATACGCAGTATTTT
TRBV7-6	TRBD2	-	TRBJ2-7	CASSLSGGAYEQYF	TGTGCCAGCAGCTTATCGGGAGGGGCCTACGAGCAGTACTTC
TRBV27	TRBD2	medium-sized	TRBJ2-1	CASRLLAGGHEQFF	TGTGCCAGCAGACTACTAGCGGGAGGTCATGAGCAGTTCTTC
TRBV28	TRBD1	-	TRBJ1-2	CASTPGQANYGYTF	TGTGCCAGCACGCCGGGACAGGCGAACTACGGCTACACCTTC
TRBV28	-	-	TRBJ1-5	CASSPGIGFPEGRPQHF	TGTGCCAGCAGCCCCGGGATAGGGTTTCCTGAAGGGAGGCCCCAGCATTTT
TRBV13	-	once	TRBJ2-2	CASSLDLGQPTGELFF	TGTGCCAGCAGCTTAGACCTAGGACAGCCCACCGGGGAGCTGTTTTTT
TRBV5-4	TRBD1	-	TRBJ2-7	CASSWTGGGYEQYF	TGTGCCAGCAGCTGGACAGGGGGCGGCTACGAGCAGTACTTC
TRBV2	TRBD2	once	TRBJ2-7	CAGREALLIEQYF	TGTGCCGGTCGGGAGGCCCTTTTGATCGAGCAGTACTTC
TRBV10-3	-	-	TRBJ1-4	CATRTVPNEKLFF	TGTGCCACACGGACGGTGCCTAATGAAAAACTGTTTTTT
TRBV6-1	-	-	TRBJ1-1	CASSLDSGTTEAFF	TGTGCCAGCAGCCTGGACAGTGGGACCACTGAAGCTTTCTTT
TRBV5-3	TRBD1	-	TRBJ2-7	CARSSTGEVYEQYF	TGTGCCAGAAGCTCGACAGGGGAAGTATACGAGCAGTACTTC
TRBV5-1	-	-	TRBJ2-7	CASSLAAQSGLDYEQYF	TGCGCCAGCAGCTTGGCCGCACAGTCGGGTCTGGACTACGAGCAGTACTTC
TRBV28	TRBD1	-	TRBJ1-2	CASRREGAQHGYTF	TGTGCCAGCAGGCGGGAGGGGGCTCAGCATGGCTACACCTTC
TRBV11-2	TRBD1	few	TRBJ1-2	CASSSPGQGNGYTF	TGTGCCAGCAGCTCGCCGGGACAGGGGAACGGCTACACCTTC
TRBV30	-	-	TRBJ1-2	CAWSVSGSALNYGYTF	TGTGCCTGGAGTGTTTCAGGGAGCGCCCTTAACTATGGCTACACCTTC
TRBV4-1	-	-	TRBJ1-6	CASSMRENSPLHF	TGCGCCAGCAGCATGCGGGAGAATTCACCCCTCCACTTT
TRBV6-1	-	-	TRBJ1-2	CASSESNSRGYGYTF	TGTGCCAGCAGTGAATCAAACAGTAGGGGCTATGGCTACACCTTC
TRBV6-5	TRBD1	medium-sized	TRBJ1-1	CASRNPGGTTEAFF	TGTGCCAGCAGAAACCCAGGGGGCACCACTGAAGCTTTCTTT
TRBV9	TRBD1	-	TRBJ2-3	CASSDRGRSRDTQYF	TGTGCCAGCAGCGACAGGGGGCGGAGCAGAGATACGCAGTATTTT
TRBV4-2	-	-	TRBJ1-5	CASSQDVAANQPQHF	TGTGCCAGCAGCCAAGATGTGGCAGCTAATCAGCCCCAGCATTTT
TRBV19	-	-	TRBJ1-2	CASSYALDYGYTF	TGTGCCAGTAGTTACGCCCTGGACTATGGCTACACCTTC
TRBV28	-	medium-sized	TRBJ1-5	CASSFGDVSNQPQHF	TGTGCCAGCAGTTTTGGGGACGTTAGCAATCAGCCCCAGCATTTT
TRBV7-8	TRBD2	-	TRBJ2-1	CASSLEVAGGSYNEQFF	TGTGCCAGCAGCTTAGAAGTAGCGGGGGGGTCCTACAATGAGCAGTTCTTC
TRBV6-1	TRBD2	-	TRBJ2-7	CASSGGSAFSYEQYF	TGTGCCAGCAGCGGCGGGAGTGCCTTTTCCTACGAGCAGTACTTC
TRBV6-1	TRBD1	-	TRBJ2-5	CASSASTGGETQYF	TGTGCCAGCAGTGCTTCTACAGGGGGAGAGACCCAGTACTTC
TRBV16	-	-	TRBJ1-2	CASSPGPLDYGYTF	TGTGCCAGCAGCCCGGGACCGCTTGACTATGGCTACACCTTC
TRBV2	TRBD1	-	TRBJ1-2	CASVKQGYYGYTF	TGTGCCAGCGTGAAACAGGGGTATTATGGCTACACCTTC
TRBV2	TRBD2	once	TRBJ2-1	CASSRLATYNEQFF	TGTGCCAGCAGTAGACTAGCGACCTACAATGAGCAGTTCTTC
TRBV4-1	-	medium-sized	TRBJ2-2	CASSQLGGGTGELFF	TGCGCCAGCAGCCAATTGGGCGGCGGGACCGGGGAGCTGTTTTTT
TRBV2	-	-	TRBJ1-1	CASSDPGDRSTEAFF	TGTGCCAGCAGTGACCCCGGGGACCGGAGCACTGAAGCTTTCTTT
TRBV13	-	few	TRBJ2-1	CASSAVGGIYNEQFF	TGTGCCAGCAGCGCCGTGGGGGGTATCTACAATGAGCAGTTCTTC
TRBV27	TRBD1	-	TRBJ1-6	CASSLEGGPTTYNSPLHF	TGTGCCAGCAGTTTAGAAGGGGGCCCCACCACCTATAATTCACCCCTCCACTTT
TRBV11-2	-	-	TRBJ1-1	CASSLSLQGRSEAFF	TGTGCCAGCAGCTTGAGTCTACAGGGTCGTTCCGAAGCTTTCTTT
TRBV6-5	-	-	TRBJ2-2	CASSYGPVESTGELFF	TGTGCCAGCAGTTACGGGCCGGTGGAATCCACCGGGGAGCTGTTTTTT
TRBV28	-	-	TRBJ1-1	CASSTWDGRYTEAFF	TGTGCCAGCAGTACATGGGACGGCCGCTACACTGAAGCTTTCTTT
TRBV28	TRBD2	-	TRBJ2-7	CASSLLAGGPIHEQYF	TGTGCCAGCAGTTTACTAGCGGGAGGGCCTATACACGAGCAGTACTTC
TRBV7-4	-	few	TRBJ1-3	CASSSEGGSGNTIYF	TGTGCCAGCAGCTCCGAGGGGGGCTCTGGAAACACCATATATTTT
TRBV5-4	TRBD1	-	TRBJ2-3	CASSSGTGGDTQYF	TGTGCCAGCAGCTCCGGGACAGGGGGCGATACGCAGTATTTT
TRBV27	TRBD1	-	TRBJ2-6	CASSFGQGASGANVLTF	TGTGCCAGCAGTTTCGGACAGGGGGCTTCTGGGGCCAACGTCCTGACTTTC
TRBV6-1	-	-	TRBJ1-1	CASSEVTQGWTEAFF	TGTGCCAGCAGTGAAGTTACCCAGGGATGGACTGAAGCTTTCTTT
TRBV30	-	-	TRBJ2-5	CAWSVSQGGQETQYF	TGTGCCTGGAGTGTATCCCAGGGAGGACAAGAGACCCAGTACTTC